A single sample gave rise to the 16 T cell receptor beta chains below, sequenced in a study of T cells in Graves' hyperthyroidism and ophthalmopathy. The investigators amplified TCR beta CDR3 regions from RNA transcripts. With the HTBI primer set, the TCR CDR3 went through a first round of RT-PCR. TCRdb reprocessed the multiplex PCR reads with MiXCR, giving one entry per CDR3 protein. The profile shows a few hundred thousand distinct CDR3 sequences, about 14% of them singletons. Sequencing used blood. All receptors come from a woman aged 25-40 years with Graves' ophthalmopathy.

In this sample, this clonotype turned up a few times. The junction differs from germline at one of its ends, possibly a read error. The genes are TRBV28 and TRBJ2-7; 7 bases align to TRBD1. The V gene's germline CDR1 is MDHEN and CDR2 SYDVKM. The CDR3 extends over 15 amino acids. DNA for the CDR3: TGTGCCAGCAGTCTCTCAGGACAGGAGACCTACGTGCAGTACTTC. It is translated as CASSLSGQETYVQYF.

This clonotype showed up many times. The V call is TRBV3-1, the J call TRBJ2-2, with D possibly TRBD2 on 6 matching bases. Germline V gene lookup returns CDR1 LGHDT and CDR2 YNNKEL (reference sequence). The CDR3 totals 16 residues. The ends were cut back, 1 base at V and 6 bases at J, with 15 bases in the middle. The CDR3 DNA is TGTGCCAGCAGCCAAGCGGGGAGAGGGGAGGCCGGGGAGCTGTTTTTT. Translated, it gives CASSQAGRGEAGELFF.

In regard to this clonotype: One base away lies a much larger clone, so this may be a sequencing read error. The rearrangement uses TRBV12-3 or TRBV12-4 and TRBJ1-1; no clear D gene. The CDR3 has 12 residues. Trimming cost V 7 bases and J 9 bases, with 15 bases left between them. The chain's CDR3 is CASMDAFKKAFF. The CDR3 DNA is TGTGCCAGCATGGACGCCTTCAAAAAAGCTTTCTTT.

This clonotype was recorded many times. V usage is TRBV12-3 or TRBV12-4 and J usage is TRBJ2-3; TRBD1 is a possible D gene (5 bases). Trimming left V 5 bases short and J 2 bases short, with 14 bases between. The CDR3 is 15 amino acids. The DNA for the CDR3 is TGTGCCAGCAGTCAAACCCAGGGTCCCACAGATACGCAGTATTTT. Translated: CASSQTQGPTDTQYF.

In its sample, this clonotype was seen many times. The chain is built from TRBV12-3 or TRBV12-4 and TRBJ2-3; 11 bases match TRBD1. The CDR3 contains 16 residues. After removal of 2 bases from V and 6 bases from J, the junction contained 7 bases not matched to a gene. The CDR3 DNA follows: TGTGCCAGCAGTTTATTCGGACAGGGGGCAAGGGATACGCAGTATTTT. Its protein is CASSLFGQGARDTQYF.

This clonotype was seen repeatedly, ten times or more. V and J are TRBV7-9 and TRBJ1-2; D perhaps matches TRBD1 (6 bases). The germline CDR1 and CDR2 sequences are SEHNR and FQNEAQ (reference sequence). The V end lost 3 bases, the J end lost 4 bases, and 12 bases lay between the germline ends. The CDR3 runs 14 residues. The CDR3, as DNA: TGTGCCAGCAGCTTCGAGGGGGGTACCTATGGCTACACCTTC. This translates into CASSFEGGTYGYTF.

At least ten counts were recorded for this clonotype. The V gene is TRBV28, the J gene TRBJ1-1; D is unclear. The length of the CDR3 is 16 residues. CDR1 is MDHEN and CDR2 is SYDVKM in the germline V gene. Between the trimmed V and J ends, which lost 5 bases and 4 bases, there was a span of 20 bases. The CDR3 DNA follows: TGTGCCAGCAGTCCCCCCCACGGCGGGCGTGGCACTGAAGCTTTCTTT. It yields the protein CASSPPHGGRGTEAFF.

This clonotype was recorded at least ten times. V and J are TRBV20-1 and TRBJ2-3; 12 bases align to TRBD2. Per the germline V gene, CDR1 is DFQATT and CDR2 is SNEGSKA (reference sequence). The CDR3 sequence is 16 residues long. Trimming cost V 6 bases and J 3 bases; bases outside gene matches: 10. The CDR3 loop reads CSAPWLAGGQTDTQYF. Written as DNA, the CDR3 is TGCAGTGCGCCCTGGCTAGCGGGGGGGCAGACAGATACGCAGTATTTT.

With regard to this clonotype: A much larger clone sits a single nucleotide away, making a read error possible. The chain links TRBV27 to TRBJ1-6; 7 bases map to TRBD1. In germline, CDR1 is MNHEY, CDR2 SMNVEV (reference sequence). This CDR3 contains 15 residues. The CDR3 nucleotides are TGTGCCAGCAGTTTGTGGAAGGGGGCTAATTCACCCCCCCACTTT. It is translated as CASSLWKGANSPPHF.

The table lists this clonotype with many counts. The chain employs TRBV29-1 and TRBJ2-2; D is perhaps TRBD1 (6 bases). CDR1 is SQVTM and CDR2 is ANQGSEA in the germline V gene. V lost 1 base and J lost 3, with 15 bases in between. This CDR3 contains 16 residues. CDR3 DNA: TGCAGCGTTGAAGGTCCGGGACATCCGGACACCGGGGAGCTGTTTTTT. It encodes CSVEGPGHPDTGELFF.

This clonotype was found a few times. Since a much larger clone is just one base distant, this may be a read error. The rearrangement uses TRBV28 and TRBJ1-6; D may be TRBD1 (5 bases). Germline V CDR1 and CDR2: MDHEN, SYDVKM. The CDR3 runs 14 residues. Trimming took off 8 bases at V and 7 bases at J, with 15 bases between the two ends. CDR3 nucleotide sequence: TGTGCCAGCGGCAACAGGTTCAGGAATTCACCCCTCCACTTT. This encodes CASGNRFRNSPLHF.

The table lists this clonotype with many counts. The gene calls are TRBV5-1 and TRBJ2-3; 7 bases align to TRBD2. Germline V gives CDR1 SGHRS, CDR2 YFSETQ. After removal of 8 bases from V and 5 bases from J, the junction contained 8 bases not matched to a gene. CDR3 length: 13 residues. The CDR3 nucleotides read TGCGCCAGTCGAGGACTAGGAGGAGATACGCAGTATTTT. Its protein is CASRGLGGDTQYF.

Note on this clonotype: This could be a read error, since a much larger clone is one nucleotide away. V gene TRBV25-1 combines with J gene TRBJ2-7; D is ambiguous. The V gene's germline CDR1 is MGHDK and CDR2 SYGVNS. The V gene lost 6 bases and the J gene lost 0 bases, with 15 bases spanning the gap. This CDR3 has 15 residues. CDR3 nucleotides: TGTGCCAGCAGAGAAGGTTCCGCCGGCTCCTACGAGCAGTACTTC. This sequence encodes CASREGSAGSYEQYF.

The chain couples TRBV19 to TRBJ1-6; 8 bases are a match to TRBD1. The CDR3 is 15 residues long. V gave up 3 bases and J gave up 8 bases; unmatched junction bases: 6. Germline CDR1 LNHDA, CDR2 SQIVND (reference sequence). The CDR3 nucleotides read TGTGCCAGTAGTATTTGGGGACAGGACTATTCACCCCTCCACTTT. This codes for CASSIWGQDYSPLHF.

The CDR3 reads CSAHLQGSVGYTF. For the CDR3, the DNA is TGCAGTGCCCACCTACAGGGAAGCGTGGGCTACACCTTC. The rearrangement joins TRBV20-1 to TRBJ1-2, with D possibly matching TRBD1 (6 bases). Trimming removed 6 bases from V and 8 bases from J, with 19 bases in between. Looked up from germline, CDR1 is DFQATT and CDR2 is SNEGSKA (reference sequence). This CDR3 region has 13 residues.

This clonotype came up many times. This rearrangement joins TRBV3-1 to TRBJ2-1; D is ambiguous. Germline loops: CDR1 LGHDT, CDR2 YNNKEL (reference sequence). The V end was cut by 1 base, the J end by 2 bases, with 9 bases between. This CDR3 has 15 residues. CDR3 protein: CASSQVERAYNEQFF. CDR3 nucleotides: TGTGCCAGCAGCCAAGTTGAGCGCGCCTACAATGAGCAGTTCTTC.